This TCR beta chain came from a study of blood T cell repertoires in COVID-19. TCRdb's copy holds only in-frame clones and misses some; the assay was immunoSEQ multiplex PCR. The sample holds approximately 90,000 clones, approximately 86% seen once. Germline values: CDR1 SGHTA, CDR2 FQGTGA. Trimming shortened V by 1 base and J by 2 bases, and 12 bases separated the two germline ends. This CDR3 spans 15 amino acids. Sequenced material: peripheral blood. This clonotype originated in a woman of 80 years or more with acute or convalescent COVID-19. The chain joins TRBV7-3 to TRBJ2-7, with TRBD2 as a possible D gene (7 bases). CDR3 amino acids: CASSLRGGAAYEQYF. The CDR3 nucleotides read TGTGCCAGCAGCTTAAGAGGGGGGGCCGCCTACGAGCAGTACTTC.